This TCR beta chain comes out of a study of blood T cells in healthy people across ages. Study-wide findings and caveats: The recorded TCR beta diversity per million T cells decreased in a roughly linear manner with age.

Donation came from healthy Caucasian individuals in Russia who were aged about 6 to 95. Each individual donor underwent a draw of approximately 10 milliliters of peripheral blood. About this clonotype itself: The antigen remains undetermined.

With a J-beta primer mix and a sample-barcoded 5' primer, a second PCR ran roughly 6 to 11 cycles. A 12-random-nucleotide template-switch adaptor tagged each cDNA molecule. TCRdb called the 5' RACE reads again in MiXCR, with one record for every CDR3 protein. The table records 800,000 to 900,000 distinct CDR3 sequences, around 62% of them present only once. Sequencing was performed on blood. This clonotype was obtained from a man aged 25-45 years in good health.

The CDR3 here is CASSLSASGGYNEQFF. The CDR3 coding sequence is TGTGCCAGCAGTCTATCCGCTAGCGGGGGCTACAATGAGCAGTTCTTC. The rearrangement links TRBV9 to TRBJ2-1, with 10 bases lining up with TRBD2. Germline-derived CDR1 and CDR2 are SGDLS and YYNGEE. V shed 5 bases, J shed 3 bases, and the junction held 8 bases outside the gene matches. The CDR3 length is 16 residues.